The 27 T cell receptor beta chains given below trace back to one sample, sequenced in a study of early T cells in non-severe SARS-CoV-2 infection. Using its own MiXCR run on the 5' RACE reads, TCRdb lists one record per CDR3 protein. The table lists approximately 48,000 distinct CDR3 sequences, less than 7.5% of them singletons. The specimen comprised whole blood, sampled at baseline. The receptors stem from an adult who was a healthcare worker with PCR-confirmed SARS-CoV-2 infection or an uninfected control (not recorded which).

This chain joins TRBV29-1 and TRBJ2-5; D is perhaps TRBD1 (6 bases). Germline V gene lookup returns CDR1 SQVTM and CDR2 ANQGSEA. This CDR3 is 12 amino acids long. Trimming removed 7 bases from V and 5 bases from J, with 14 bases in between. The CDR3, as DNA: TGCAGCGCATTTCTGGGGGCTGAGACCCAGTACTTC. Protein product: CSAFLGAETQYF.

The chain uses TRBV6-2 or TRBV6-3 and TRBJ2-7; tentatively, D is TRBD1 (5 bases). In germline, CDR1 is MNHEY, CDR2 SVGEGT. The CDR3 consists of 15 residues. The germline V and J ends were trimmed by 4 bases and 3 bases, with 16 bases remaining between them. CDR3 residues: CASSSPRVKDYEQYF. CDR3 in DNA: TGTGCCAGCAGTTCCCCCAGGGTGAAAGACTACGAGCAGTACTTC.

This clonotype has a count of ten or more. The chain has TRBV3-1 and TRBJ1-1, with D unclear. Trimming cost V 2 bases and J 6 bases, with 10 bases left between them. The CDR3 length is 13 residues. Germline lookup yields CDR1 LGHDT and CDR2 YNNKEL (reference sequence). CDR3 bases: TGTGCCAGCAGCCAACTGGGGAGGGCTGAAGCTTTCTTT. Translated, it gives CASSQLGRAEAFF.

This clonotype was detected only a few times. V and J are TRBV10-3 and TRBJ1-1; D is unclear. CDR1 is ENHRY, CDR2 SYGVKD, per germline. The ends were cut back, 2 bases at V and 9 bases at J, with 7 bases in the middle. The length of the CDR3 is 11 residues. CDR3 region: CAISEGVKAFF. The CDR3 DNA reads TGTGCCATCAGTGAGGGGGTAAAAGCTTTCTTT.

V gene TRBV20-1 combines with J gene TRBJ1-1, with D perhaps TRBD1 (5 bases). Per germline, CDR1 DFQATT and CDR2 SNEGSKA (reference sequence). Trimming shortened V by 2 bases and J by 3 bases, and 19 bases separated the two germline ends. This CDR3 is 16 amino acids long. CDR3 loop: CSARQIGRGEDTEAFF. CDR3 sequence (DNA): TGCAGTGCTAGACAGATAGGCCGGGGCGAGGACACTGAAGCTTTCTTT.

This clonotype was found a few times. The chain is built from TRBV4-1 and TRBJ2-2; D gene unclear. The ends were cut back, 0 bases at V and 7 bases at J, with 6 bases in the middle. The germline V gene has CDR1 MGHRA and CDR2 YSYEKL. The CDR3 has 13 amino acids. The DNA for the CDR3 is TGCGCCAGCAGCCAAGATCTTGGCGGGGAGCTGTTTTTT. Its protein product is CASSQDLGGELFF.

In this sample, this clonotype turned up a few times. The J gene is TRBJ2-1, the V gene TRBV11-3; TRBD2 matches at 7 bases. This CDR3 is 12 amino acids long. The junction had 6 bases not matched to a gene; V was cut back by 2 bases and J by 14 bases. Germline V gene data show CDR1 as SGHNT and CDR2 as YENEEA. The CDR3 loop is CASSLRRGEEFF. The CDR3 DNA reads TGTGCCAGCAGCTTACGTCGGGGGGAAGAGTTCTTC.

In this sample, this clonotype turned up many times. One end of the junction is discordant with germline, which a read error may explain. For the CDR3, the DNA is TGCGCCAGCAGCTCGCCACGGGACACCAATTTT. Protein sequence: CASSSPRDTNF. The chain has TRBV5-1 and TRBJ1-5; the D gene is possibly TRBD1 (6 bases). CDR3 length: 11 amino acids. Germline assignment: CDR1 SGHRS and CDR2 YFSETQ.

The J gene is TRBJ2-1, the V gene TRBV11-2, with unresolved D. The CDR3 contains 13 residues. Germline CDR1 and CDR2: SGHAT and FQNNGV. Trimming stripped 0 bases from V and 9 bases from J, with 9 bases between. The CDR3 spells CASSLESIGEQFF. The CDR3 DNA sequence: TGTGCCAGCAGCTTAGAAAGCATAGGTGAGCAGTTCTTC.

This clonotype appeared many times. This chain links TRBV12-3 or TRBV12-4 with TRBJ2-1; D is unresolved. The CDR3 is made up of 13 amino acids. Trimming pared 8 bases from V and 4 bases from J, leaving 12 bases between. The CDR3 DNA reads as TGTGCCAGCCGAGGTGGGGATTACAATGAGCAGTTCTTC. Translated, it gives CASRGGDYNEQFF.

This clonotype was seen a handful of times. The V call is TRBV2, the J call TRBJ1-1; maybe TRBD1 (6 bases). Per the germline V gene, CDR1 is SNHLY and CDR2 is FYNNEI. Trimming left V 3 bases short and J 6 bases short, with 11 bases between. This CDR3 is 13 amino acids long. The CDR3 DNA reads as TGTGCCAGCAGTGATCAGGGGACGGCTGAAGCTTTCTTT. It translates to CASSDQGTAEAFF.

The rearrangement uses TRBV15 and TRBJ2-3, with 11 positions matching TRBD1. CDR1 LNHNV and CDR2 YYDKDF come from the germline V gene (reference sequence). Trimming at V came to 3 bases and at J to 2 bases, leaving 4 bases not matched to a gene. The CDR3 contains 16 residues. The chain's CDR3 is CATSSPGQGVTDTQYF. CDR3 DNA sequence: TGTGCCACCAGCAGCCCGGGACAGGGGGTCACAGATACGCAGTATTTT.

At least ten counts were recorded for this clonotype. The DNA for the CDR3 is TGTGCCAGTGCCGAAGGACCGCGCCTACCCCACGAGCAGTACTTC. The encoded protein is CASAEGPRLPHEQYF. The chain employs TRBV19 and TRBJ2-7, with unresolved D. Looked up from germline, CDR1 is LNHDA and CDR2 is SQIVND (reference sequence). Trimming left V 8 bases short and J 5 bases short, with 22 bases between. CDR3 length equals 15 residues. Together with reference TRBV19 and TRBJ2-7, the CDR3 gives the full variable domain: DGGITQSPKYLFRKEGQNVTLSCEQNLNHDAMYWYRQDPGQGLRLIYYSQIVNDFQKGDIAEGYSVSREKKESFPLTVTSAQKNPTAFYLCASAEGPRLPHEQYFGPGTRLTVT.

This clonotype was found many times. The chain is built from TRBV19 and TRBJ1-5; D is uncertain. The V and J ends lost 3 bases and 4 bases respectively, with 10 bases between them. The germline CDR1 and CDR2 sequences are LNHDA and SQIVND (reference sequence). The CDR3 spans 14 residues. The CDR3 DNA reads as TGTGCCAGTAGTATTTGGGGAAGGAATCAGCCCCAGCATTTT. Its protein product is CASSIWGRNQPQHF.

The chain links TRBV5-5 to TRBJ1-2, with TRBD1 as a possible D gene (6 bases). Germline-derived CDR1 and CDR2 are SGHKS and YYEKEE (reference sequence). The germline V and J ends were trimmed by 1 base and 6 bases, with 7 bases remaining between them. The CDR3 loop spans 12 amino acids. This chain's CDR3 is CASSLTGNGYTF. The CDR3 coding sequence is TGTGCCAGCAGCTTGACAGGGAATGGCTACACCTTC.

This clonotype was found a few times. This rearrangement joins TRBV6-6 to TRBJ1-1, with D hard to call. Germline V gives CDR1 MNHNY, CDR2 SVGAGI (reference sequence). With 6 bases removed from V and 2 bases from J, the gap between germline ends came to 4 bases. This CDR3 is 11 amino acids long. CDR3 DNA sequence: TGTGCCAGCAGGGCTAACACTGAAGCTTTCTTT. As protein: CASRANTEAFF.

This clonotype was observed many times. This chain uses TRBV7-9 with TRBJ2-7, with 13 bases fitting TRBD2. CDR1 is SEHNR and CDR2 is FQNEAQ in the germline V gene (reference sequence). Trimming removed 6 bases from V and 2 bases from J; junction bases left unmatched: 7. The CDR3 covers 16 residues. The CDR3 nucleotides read TGTGCCAGCAGAACGACTAGCGGGGGGTTTCCCTACGAGCAGTACTTC. Translation gives CASRTTSGGFPYEQYF.

The sample holds many counts of this clonotype. This chain uses TRBV11-2 with TRBJ1-1; D is possibly TRBD1 (5 bases). CDR3 size: 16 residues. V lost 10 bases, J lost 1 base, and 22 bases lay in between. In germline, CDR1 is SGHAT, CDR2 FQNNGV. CDR3 bases: TGTGCCACACAGCCACCTCGTATCAGGGAGAACACTGAAGCTTTCTTT. Amino acid sequence: CATQPPRIRENTEAFF.

This clonotype was found many times. CDR3 in amino acids: CASSQSTSQETQYF. In nucleotides, the CDR3 is TGTGCCAGCAGCCAGAGCACCTCGCAAGAGACCCAGTACTTC. V and J are TRBV11-2 and TRBJ2-5; D gene uncertain. Germline assignment: CDR1 SGHAT and CDR2 FQNNGV. The CDR3 has 14 residues. The V end lost 5 bases, the J end lost 2 bases, and 12 bases lay between the germline ends. The full variable domain, rest sourced from reference TRBV11-2 and TRBJ2-5, is EAGVAQSPRYKIIEKRQSVAFWCNPISGHATLYWYQQILGQGPKLLIQFQNNGVVDDSQLPKDRFSAERLKGVDSTLKIQPAKLEDSAVYLCASSQSTSQETQYFGPGTRLLVL.

On this clonotype: A much bigger clone sits one base away, suggesting this may be a read error. As DNA, the CDR3 is TGTGCCGGCATCGGGGATGAGCAGTTCTTC. Translating gives CAGIGDEQFF. The chain employs TRBV6-1 and TRBJ2-1, with a possible D match to TRBD2 (5 bases). Per germline, CDR1 MNHNS and CDR2 SASEGT. This CDR3 is built from 10 residues. V was trimmed by 11 bases and J by 8 bases, leaving 10 bases between them.

Many counts were recorded for this clonotype. J is TRBJ2-3 and V is TRBV7-9, with D perhaps TRBD2 (6 bases). V lost 6 bases and J 5 bases, leaving 12 bases between the germline ends. This CDR3 has 13 amino acids. Germline values: CDR1 SEHNR, CDR2 FQNEAQ (reference sequence). This CDR3 is CASREDGGDTQYF. In DNA form, the CDR3 reads TGTGCCAGCAGAGAGGACGGGGGAGATACGCAGTATTTT.

In this sample, this clonotype turned up many times. The chain combines TRBV6-2 or TRBV6-3 with TRBJ2-1, with D unresolved. CDR3 length: 17 amino acids. Germline values: CDR1 MNHEY, CDR2 SVGEGT. Trimming removed 7 bases from V and 0 bases from J, with 19 bases in between. The CDR3 protein is CASTLWLTLNSYNEQFF. In DNA form, the CDR3 reads TGTGCCAGCACACTTTGGCTGACCTTAAACTCCTACAATGAGCAGTTCTTC.

This clonotype has more than one count but fewer than ten. The V call is TRBV7-2, the J call TRBJ2-5, with D possibly TRBD1 on 6 matching bases. The CDR3 totals 16 residues. Germline CDR1 reads SGHTA; CDR2 reads FQGNSA. The V and J ends lost 5 bases and 0 bases respectively, with 16 bases between them. The CDR3 protein is CASSLGTKSDQETQYF. The CDR3 region has the DNA TGTGCCAGCAGCCTGGGGACAAAAAGCGACCAAGAGACCCAGTACTTC.

The V call is TRBV15, the J call TRBJ2-7; TRBD1 agrees at 8 bases. The CDR3 totals 15 residues. V lost 3 bases and J lost 5; bases outside the gene matches: 9. Germline V lookup: CDR1 LNHNV, CDR2 YYDKDF (reference sequence). CDR3 in DNA: TGTGCCACCAGCAGCGGACAGGGTATTGCGGACGAGCAGTACTTC. Its protein product is CATSSGQGIADEQYF.

This rearrangement joins TRBV20-1 to TRBJ2-6; 7 bases fit TRBD1. The CDR3 loop spans 17 amino acids. The junction had 11 bases not matched to a gene; V was cut back by 6 bases and J by 0 bases. Germline loops: CDR1 DFQATT, CDR2 SNEGSKA (reference sequence). The chain's CDR3 is CSAGTERPSSGANVLTF. The CDR3 nucleotides are TGCAGTGCCGGGACAGAAAGACCCTCCTCTGGGGCCAACGTCCTGACTTTC.

The table lists this clonotype with a few counts. The rearrangement uses TRBV7-9 and TRBJ1-1; D gene ambiguous. This CDR3 comprises 11 residues. V was trimmed by 11 bases and J by 7 bases, leaving 14 bases between them. Germline CDR1 SEHNR, CDR2 FQNEAQ (reference sequence). The CDR3 sequence is CAPSAGVEAFF. The CDR3, as DNA: TGTGCCCCTTCTGCGGGCGTTGAAGCTTTCTTT.

The gene calls are TRBV29-1 and TRBJ2-3, with TRBD1 matching over 7 bases. The germline V gene has CDR1 SQVTM and CDR2 ANQGSEA. This CDR3 comprises 12 residues. Trimming at V came to 3 bases and at J to 9 bases, leaving 6 bases not matched to a gene. For the CDR3, the DNA is TGCAGCGTTGAGATAACAGGGGAAACGCAGTATTTT. Translated, it gives CSVEITGETQYF.